The 32 T cell receptor beta chains in this list originate from one sample, sequenced in a study of early T cells in non-severe SARS-CoV-2 infection. TCRdb fed the 5' RACE reads into MiXCR, producing one record per CDR3 protein. The sample lists 50,000 to 75,000 distinct CDR3 sequences, about 12% occurring once. Sequencing was performed on whole blood, taken at baseline. The receptors were gathered from an adult who was a healthcare worker with PCR-confirmed SARS-CoV-2 infection or an uninfected control (not recorded which). The donor label of this sample is uncertain.

This chain connects TRBV14 to TRBJ1-6, with 7 bases matching TRBD1. V shed 6 bases and J 10 bases; nucleotides not matched to a gene: 9. CDR1 is SGHDN, CDR2 FVKESK, per germline. The CDR3 contains 14 residues. The CDR3 DNA reads as TGTGCCAGCAGACATAACACAGGGGAATCACCCCTCCACTTT. It codes for CASRHNTGESPLHF.

The chain combines TRBV20-1 with TRBJ2-3; D is unresolved. The germline V gene encodes CDR1 DFQATT and CDR2 SNEGSKA (reference sequence). Between the trimmed V and J ends, which lost 3 bases and 1 base, there was a span of 8 bases. This CDR3 contains 13 residues. Here the CDR3 DNA reads TGCAGTGCTAGTAACGTGGGCACAGATACGCAGTATTTT. Translated, it gives CSASNVGTDTQYF.

V is TRBV12-3 or TRBV12-4 and J is TRBJ2-6, with TRBD2 as a possible D gene (5 bases). This CDR3 is built from 14 residues. With 7 bases removed from V and 3 bases from J, the gap between germline ends came to 10 bases. CDR3 loop: CASNRGSGANVLTF. In nucleotides, the CDR3 is TGTGCCAGCAATAGAGGGAGTGGGGCCAACGTCCTGACTTTC.

This clonotype was recorded a few times. This chain uses TRBV4-1 with TRBJ2-2; a possible D gene is TRBD2 (6 bases). The V end was cut by 6 bases, the J end by 5 bases, with 19 bases between. The V gene's germline CDR1 is MGHRA and CDR2 YSYEKL. The CDR3 extends over 16 amino acids. As DNA, the CDR3 is TGCGCCAGCAGGCCGGCGGGACGGAGCAATACCGGGGAGCTGTTTTTT. It translates to CASRPAGRSNTGELFF.

The V and J genes are TRBV4-1 and TRBJ2-3; 9 nucleotides align to TRBD2. Germline values: CDR1 MGHRA, CDR2 YSYEKL. This CDR3 contains 16 residues. V was clipped by 4 bases and J by 5 bases; unmatched bases: 10. The CDR3 coding sequence is TGCGCCAGCAGCCCACTACCGGGACTAGCATTAGATACGCAGTATTTT. Protein: CASSPLPGLALDTQYF.

The genes are TRBV6-5 and TRBJ2-2; tentative D call: TRBD2 (5 bases). The CDR3 runs 16 residues. Germline CDR1 and CDR2: MNHEY and SVGAGI. V was clipped by 2 bases and J by 5 bases, with 15 bases between them. The CDR3 loop is CASSYGLGSRTGELFF. CDR3 bases: TGTGCCAGCAGTTACGGACTGGGTTCTCGTACCGGGGAGCTGTTTTTT.

This clonotype was found a few times. The V call is TRBV19, the J call TRBJ1-4; tentatively, D is TRBD1 (5 bases). The CDR3 runs 15 residues. Germline CDR1 LNHDA, CDR2 SQIVND (reference sequence). Deletions cut 3 bases from V and 0 bases from J, with 8 bases between. Here the CDR3 DNA reads TGTGCCAGTAGTATGGACACTACAACTAATGAAAAACTGTTTTTT. Translated: CASSMDTTTNEKLFF. The full variable domain, rest sourced from reference TRBV19 and TRBJ1-4, is DGGITQSPKYLFRKEGQNVTLSCEQNLNHDAMYWYRQDPGQGLRLIYYSQIVNDFQKGDIAEGYSVSREKKESFPLTVTSAQKNPTAFYLCASSMDTTTNEKLFFGSGTQLSVL.

The V call is TRBV11-3, the J call TRBJ2-4; D perhaps matches TRBD2 (6 bases). Germline CDR1 SGHNT, CDR2 YENEEA. The length of the CDR3 is 16 residues. V was cut by 4 bases and J by 2 bases, with 15 bases left in between. CDR3 in amino acids: CASSSGGQDPKNIQYF. The CDR3 nucleotides read TGTGCCAGCAGCTCAGGAGGGCAGGACCCCAAAAACATTCAGTACTTC. The full variable domain, in which reference TRBV11-3 and TRBJ2-4 provide the parts outside the CDR3, is EAGVVQSPRYKIIEKKQPVAFWCNPISGHNTLYWYLQNLGQGPELLIRYENEEAVDDSQLPKDRFSAERLKGVDSTLKIQPAELGDSAVYLCASSSGGQDPKNIQYFGAGTRLSVL.

The CDR3 region has the DNA TGTGCCAGCGGACTAAGGGGGTTCGGGTTTCAAGAGACCCAGTACTTC. Its translation is CASGLRGFGFQETQYF. The chain couples TRBV5-8 to TRBJ2-5; D tentatively fits TRBD1 or TRBD2 (6 bases each). The CDR3 is 16 residues long. V was pared by 7 bases and J by 2 bases, with 21 bases between. Germline V gene data show CDR1 as SGHTS and CDR2 as YDEGEE.

This clonotype was seen repeatedly, ten times or more. This sequence joins TRBV18 and TRBJ1-5; D gene ambiguous. Germline V gene data show CDR1 as KGHSH and CDR2 as LQKENI. V lost 3 bases, J lost 5 bases, and 14 bases lay in between. The CDR3 contains 15 residues. In nucleotides, the CDR3 is TGTGCCAGCTCACCGGATTGGGCTCGCGATCAGCCCCAGCATTTT. It yields the protein CASSPDWARDQPQHF.

The V call is TRBV6-5, the J call TRBJ2-5; TRBD2 matches at 9 bases. Trimming at V came to 10 bases and at J to 5 bases, leaving 23 bases not matched to a gene. CDR1 is MNHEY, CDR2 SVGAGI, per germline. This CDR3 contains 18 residues. The CDR3 bases are TGTGCCAAGACTCACCTCTCTCGCGGGGGGGAACGTGGTGAGACCCAGTACTTC. Residues: CAKTHLSRGGERGETQYF.

This clonotype appeared many times. The CDR3 sequence is CASSRTWKDEKLFF. The CDR3 DNA is TGTGCCAGCTCCCGGACGTGGAAGGATGAAAAACTGTTTTTT. The chain joins TRBV2 to TRBJ1-4; D uncertain. This CDR3 is 14 amino acids long. V was cut by 8 bases and J by 6 bases, with 16 bases left in between. Germline lookup yields CDR1 SNHLY and CDR2 FYNNEI.

In this sample, this clonotype turned up many times. V usage is TRBV10-1 and J usage is TRBJ2-3; no clear D. This CDR3 comprises 11 residues. V lost 0 bases to trimming and J lost 5 bases, with 0 bases between them. Looked up from germline, CDR1 is WNHNN and CDR2 is SYGVQD (reference sequence). The CDR3 reads CASSESDTQYF. The CDR3 DNA is TGCGCCAGCAGTGAGTCAGATACGCAGTATTTT.

This chain joins TRBV21-1 and TRBJ1-1; the DNA was not used to check the table's D call, TRBD1. TRBV21-1 has pseudogene status. CDR3 size: 14 residues. CDR3 residues: CASSRDSKNTEAFF. DNA for the CDR3: TGTGCCAGCAGCAGGGACAGTAAGAACACTGAAGCTTTCTTT.

This clonotype has more than one count but fewer than ten. The chain recombines TRBV27 with TRBJ2-1; maybe TRBD1 (7 bases). Germline CDR1 and CDR2: MNHEY and SMNVEV (reference sequence). This CDR3 region has 14 residues. V was clipped by 3 bases and J by 8 bases, with 14 bases between them. CDR3 DNA sequence: TGTGCCAGCAGTTTTAGGCAGGGGGGAGATGAGCAGTTCTTC. Translated: CASSFRQGGDEQFF.

This chain uses TRBV6-1 with TRBJ2-1; D may be TRBD1 (5 bases). The V end lost 10 bases, the J end lost 0 bases, and 7 bases lay between the germline ends. This CDR3 is 12 amino acids long. Germline lookup yields CDR1 MNHNS and CDR2 SASEGT. CDR3 residues: CATDSSYNEQFF. CDR3 DNA: TGTGCCACTGACAGCTCCTACAATGAGCAGTTCTTC.

CDR3 bases: TGTGCCAGCAGCAAAGCCCCCGGGACAGGCAACGAGCAGTACGTC. The encoded protein is CASSKAPGTGNEQYV. The chain is built from TRBV21-1 and TRBJ2-7; the D segment call TRBD1 is taken from the table without a DNA check. TRBV21-1 is assigned pseudogene status. The CDR3 totals 15 residues.

This clonotype was seen only a few times. The genes are TRBV21-1 and TRBJ1-5. TRBV21-1 is a recognized pseudogene. The CDR3 consists of 15 residues. In DNA form, the CDR3 reads TGTGCCAGCAGACTACTTCATTGGGAGAATCAGCCCCAGCATTTT. As protein: CASRLLHWENQPQHF.

In this sample, this clonotype turned up many times. The chain couples TRBV30 to TRBJ1-2, with 8 nucleotides matching TRBD1. The CDR3 is 13 amino acids. The junction had 9 bases not matched to a gene; V was cut back by 8 bases and J by 4 bases. CDR1 is GTSNPN and CDR2 is SVGIG in the germline V gene (reference sequence). The CDR3 nucleotides read TGTGCCACCAGGACAGGGACGATCTATGGCTACACCTTC. This encodes CATRTGTIYGYTF.

This clonotype was seen only a few times. The V and J genes are TRBV3-1 and TRBJ1-2, with 7 bases aligning to TRBD1. There are 13 residues in the CDR3. V was clipped by 3 bases and J by 8 bases; unmatched bases: 6. CDR1 LGHDT and CDR2 YNNKEL come from the germline V gene (reference sequence). CDR3 residues: CASSHTGQRGYTF. CDR3 coding DNA: TGTGCCAGCAGCCATACGGGACAGAGAGGCTACACCTTC.

This clonotype was observed a handful of times. J is TRBJ2-5 and V is TRBV3-1; 7 nucleotides agree with TRBD2. Germline V CDR1 and CDR2: LGHDT, YNNKEL (reference sequence). This CDR3 contains 14 residues. Trimming cost V 3 bases and J 3 bases; bases outside gene matches: 4. DNA of the CDR3: TGTGCCAGCAGCCAGAAAACTAGCGAAGAGACCCAGTACTTC. Its protein is CASSQKTSEETQYF.

This chain links TRBV6-6 with TRBJ2-5; possibly TRBD1 for D (5 bases). Germline assignment: CDR1 MNHNY and CDR2 SVGAGI (reference sequence). V was cut by 5 bases and J by 3 bases, with 13 bases left in between. The CDR3 totals 14 residues. The CDR3 DNA is TGTGCCAGCAGTCCAACAACGACAGAAGAGACCCAGTACTTC. This sequence encodes CASSPTTTEETQYF.

V gene TRBV7-2 combines with J gene TRBJ1-4; 7 bases align to TRBD1. The germline CDR1 and CDR2 sequences are SGHTA and FQGNSA. CDR3 length: 15 residues. Losses at the gene ends were 4 bases for V and 5 bases for J; bases not matched to a gene: 7. The CDR3 spells CASSSDRTGNEKLFF. The CDR3 coding sequence is TGTGCCAGCAGCTCGGACAGGACCGGGAATGAAAAACTGTTTTTT.

The chain has TRBV4-1 and TRBJ2-1; 13 bases match TRBD2. CDR1 is MGHRA, CDR2 YSYEKL, per germline. V was clipped by 0 bases and J by 7 bases; unmatched bases: 12. This CDR3 is built from 19 residues. CDR3 residues: CASSQEAMGTSGDPNEQFF. The DNA of the CDR3 is TGCGCCAGCAGCCAAGAGGCGATGGGGACTAGCGGGGACCCAAATGAGCAGTTCTTC.

The gene calls are TRBV7-3 and TRBJ2-5, with D unresolved. Germline loops: CDR1 SGHTA, CDR2 FQGTGA. The V end was cut by 3 bases, the J end by 7 bases, with 18 bases between. The CDR3 totals 15 residues. The CDR3 loop reads CASSFHTSAFMTQYF. CDR3 DNA sequence: TGTGCCAGCAGCTTTCATACCTCTGCTTTCATGACCCAGTACTTC.

By share, this clonotype ranks as medium-sized. The chain uses TRBV29-1 and TRBJ1-4, with 7 bases matching TRBD1. Germline V gene sequence: CDR1 SQVTM, CDR2 ANQGSEA. With 7 bases clipped from V and 7 bases from J, the junction kept 9 bases outside the gene matches. The CDR3 contains 13 residues. The CDR3 spells CSALTGLTEKLFF. The CDR3 DNA reads TGCAGCGCCCTGACAGGGCTTACTGAAAAACTGTTTTTT.

V gene TRBV11-2 combines with J gene TRBJ2-4, with 9 bases identical to TRBD1. Looked up from germline, CDR1 is SGHAT and CDR2 is FQNNGV. V shed 7 bases and J 4 bases; nucleotides not matched to a gene: 2. This CDR3 is built from 13 residues. The CDR3: CASTGTGKNIQYF. The CDR3 DNA reads as TGTGCCAGCACAGGGACAGGGAAAAACATTCAGTACTTC.

In its sample, this clonotype was seen a few times. The genes are TRBV5-1 and TRBJ2-3; 9 bases line up with TRBD1. The germline V gene encodes CDR1 SGHRS and CDR2 YFSETQ. The CDR3 contains 15 residues. V shed 4 bases, J shed 4 bases, and the junction held 7 bases outside the gene matches. The CDR3 bases are TGCGCCAGCAGCATGGAGGGGGACAGGGCAGATACGCAGTATTTT. As protein: CASSMEGDRADTQYF.

This clonotype was observed a few times. The chain joins TRBV10-3 to TRBJ2-3; 7 nucleotides align to TRBD1. The ends lost 10 bases at V and 4 bases at J; junction bases unmatched: 5. The CDR3 extends over 12 amino acids. Per germline, CDR1 ENHRY and CDR2 SYGVKD. The CDR3 DNA reads as TGTGCCACCCTAGGGGGCGCAGATACGCAGTATTTT. As protein: CATLGGADTQYF.

This clonotype showed up many times. The chain carries TRBV29-1 and TRBJ1-2, with D unclear. V dropped 3 bases and J dropped 8 bases, with 13 bases sitting between them. The CDR3 consists of 12 residues. The germline CDR1 and CDR2 sequences are SQVTM and ANQGSEA. The CDR3 region has the DNA TGCAGCGTTGACGTCCGAGAGATGGGCTACACCTTC. Amino acids: CSVDVREMGYTF.

V usage is TRBV20-1 and J usage is TRBJ2-3; D gene unclear. V was cut by 6 bases and J by 9 bases, with 10 bases left in between. CDR1 is DFQATT, CDR2 SNEGSKA, per germline (reference sequence). This CDR3 spans 10 amino acids. CDR3 amino acids: CSAADQTQYF. The CDR3 DNA reads TGCAGTGCCGCAGATCAAACGCAGTATTTT.

V and J are TRBV7-2 and TRBJ1-1, with unresolved D. The CDR3 extends over 14 amino acids. Between the trimmed V and J ends, which lost 3 bases and 5 bases, there was a span of 13 bases. CDR1 is SGHTA, CDR2 FQGNSA, per germline. The CDR3 nucleotides are TGTGCCAGCAGCTTGTCGGCCAGTCAAACTGAAGCTTTCTTT. As protein: CASSLSASQTEAFF.